The rows below give T cell receptor beta chains drawn from one sample of a study of patients and donors after allogeneic stem cell transplantation. TCRdb itself ran the RT-PCR reads through MiXCR, one entry per CDR3 protein. The repertoire holds over 400,000 distinct CDR3 sequences, with roughly 17% as singletons. The specimen was blood, either unsorted or a sorted T cell fraction (not recorded which). The receptors were gathered from a human donor who was either an allogeneic HSCT recipient or a stem cell or donor lymphocyte infusion donor (not recorded which). It is not recorded whose cells these are; they may come from a transplant donor. Each CDR3 is given with its conserved first and last residue. The D gene is left open where the match is weak. For some rows the clone size is stated as once, few or many, or as a class when expanded; others skip it.

D gene | clone size | J gene | V gene | CDR3 protein | CDR3 DNA
TRBD2 | - | TRBJ2-5 | TRBV19 | CASSIAGLAASWQETQYF | TGTGCCAGTAGTATCGCGGGACTAGCGGCGTCCTGGCAAGAGACCCAGTACTTC
- | - | TRBJ2-3 | TRBV6-1 | CASRENRGTDTQYF | TGTGCCAGCAGGGAAAACAGGGGCACAGATACGCAGTATTTT
TRBD2 | few | TRBJ2-3 | TRBV11-2 | CASSDASGASTDTQYF | TGTGCCAGCAGCGATGCTAGCGGTGCTAGCACAGATACGCAGTATTTT
- | - | TRBJ2-2 | TRBV30 | CAWRFTGELFF | TGTGCCTGGAGATTTACCGGGGAGCTGTTTTTT
- | few | TRBJ2-5 | TRBV6-1 | CASSELAVRETQYF | TGTGCCAGCAGTGAATTGGCAGTCCGGGAGACCCAGTACTTC
- | - | TRBJ2-7 | TRBV5-1 | CASSLSVTSYEQYF | TGCGCCAGCAGCTTGTCCGTCACATCCTACGAGCAGTACTTC
- | - | TRBJ2-1 | TRBV19 | CASSIEGSASSYNEQFF | TGTGCCAGTAGTATAGAGGGTAGCGCCAGCTCCTACAATGAGCAGTTCTTC
- | few | TRBJ2-1 | TRBV3-1 | CASSQTRYNEQFF | TGTGCCAGCAGCCAGACACGTTACAATGAGCAGTTCTTC
- | - | TRBJ1-5 | TRBV5-6 | CASSFRLIPNQPQHF | TGTGCCAGCAGCTTCCGACTAATACCAAATCAGCCCCAGCATTTT
TRBD2 | few | TRBJ2-5 | TRBV25-1 | CASQGLAGDGETQYF | TGTGCCAGCCAAGGACTAGCGGGGGACGGAGAGACCCAGTACTTC
TRBD1 | - | TRBJ2-5 | TRBV5-1 | CASSLTGGEFQETQYF | TGCGCCAGCAGCCTTACAGGGGGCGAGTTCCAAGAGACCCAGTACTTC
- | - | TRBJ2-2 | TRBV4-1 | CASSQFTGELFF | TGCGCCAGCAGCCAATTTACCGGGGAGCTGTTTTTT
TRBD2 | - | TRBJ2-7 | TRBV6-6 | CASSSRTRHEQYF | TGTGCCAGCAGTTCTCGGACTAGACACGAGCAGTACTTC
- | - | TRBJ2-3 | TRBV6-1 | CASIAAGGSTDTQYF | TGTGCCAGCATTGCGGCGGGCGGTAGCACAGATACGCAGTATTTT
- | - | TRBJ2-4 | TRBV9 | CASSVGGRGGIQYF | TGTGCCAGCAGCGTAGGTGGACGGGGCGGCATTCAGTACTTC
TRBD1 | few | TRBJ1-4 | TRBV18 | CASSPRQGTNEKLFF | TGTGCCAGCTCACCCCGACAGGGGACTAATGAAAAACTGTTTTTT
TRBD1 | - | TRBJ1-4 | TRBV9 | CASSVGGQGREKLFF | TGTGCCAGCAGCGTAGGGGGACAGGGTAGGGAAAAACTGTTTTTT
- | few | TRBJ1-5 | TRBV7-9 | CASSLPGRNQPQHF | TGTGCCAGCAGCTTACCGGGTCGCAATCAGCCCCAGCATTTT